A single sample is the source of the 32 T cell receptor beta chains below, sequenced in a study of blood T cell repertoires in COVID-19. Generated by immunoSEQ multiplex PCR, the TCRdb table keeps only in-frame clones and is missing some. The table lists over 200,000 clones, about four fifths of them singletons. Sequences were obtained from peripheral blood. Source of these receptors: an older man with acute or convalescent COVID-19.

This sequence joins TRBV12-5 and TRBJ2-1, with D perhaps matching TRBD1 (6 bases). The CDR3 is 14 residues long. V was trimmed by 5 bases and J by 0 bases, leaving 8 bases between them. Germline assignment: CDR1 LGHNT and CDR2 FRNRAP. The CDR3 nucleotides are TGTGCTAGTGGTGAAGGGGGCTCCTACAATGAGCAGTTCTTC. Translating it yields CASGEGGSYNEQFF.

V is TRBV27 and J is TRBJ1-5; tentative D call: TRBD1 (5 bases). CDR1 and CDR2 from the germline V gene are MNHEY and SMNVEV (reference sequence). With 8 bases removed from V and 1 base from J, the gap between germline ends came to 18 bases. There are 16 residues in the CDR3. CDR3 DNA: TGTGCCAGCGCTTCGCGAGGACAAATAAGCAATCAGCCCCAGCATTTT. Translated: CASASRGQISNQPQHF.

The chain uses TRBV7-2 and TRBJ1-1; D remains unclear. Trimming pared 0 bases from V and 7 bases from J, leaving 9 bases between. This CDR3 is 13 amino acids long. Germline-derived CDR1 and CDR2 are SGHTA and FQGNSA. CDR3 coding DNA: TGTGCCAGCAGCTTAGCGCGCCGGGATGAAGCTTTCTTT. Translated, it gives CASSLARRDEAFF. The whole variable domain, filled in from reference TRBV7-2 and TRBJ1-1, reads GAGVSQSPSNKVTEKGKDVELRCDPISGHTALYWYRQSLGQGLEFLIYFQGNSAPDKSGLPSDRFSAERTGGSVSTLTIQRTQQEDSAVYLCASSLARRDEAFFGQGTRLTVV.

The rearrangement joins TRBV6-5 to TRBJ2-5, with TRBD2 identical over 10 bases. The CDR3 covers 15 residues. V trimming: 5 bases; J trimming: 2 bases; junction bases outside the gene matches: 5. Germline CDR1 MNHEY, CDR2 SVGAGI. CDR3 loop: CASSLAGAGQETQYF. In nucleotides, the CDR3 is TGTGCCAGCAGTCTAGCGGGAGCGGGGCAAGAGACCCAGTACTTC.

On this clone: Distinct nucleotide sequences in the sample also encode this CDR3. This chain uses TRBV29-1 with TRBJ2-3, with unresolved D. Germline V gives CDR1 SQVTM, CDR2 ANQGSEA. The length of the CDR3 is 12 residues. The V and J ends lost 3 bases and 1 base respectively, with 5 bases between them. As DNA, the CDR3 is TGCAGCGTTGATTCGGGCACAGATACGCAGTATTTT. It translates to CSVDSGTDTQYF.

The chain employs TRBV28 and TRBJ1-3; no firm D call. Germline CDR1 is MDHEN and CDR2 is SYDVKM. The V gene lost 2 bases and the J gene lost 4 bases, with 3 bases spanning the gap. This CDR3 region has 12 residues. CDR3 in DNA: TGTGCCAGCAGTTTAGTAGGAAACACCATATATTTT. This encodes CASSLVGNTIYF.

The V and J genes are TRBV6-5 and TRBJ1-3, with D possibly being TRBD1 (6 bases). Trimming shortened V by 6 bases and J by 5 bases, and 14 bases separated the two germline ends. The CDR3 is made up of 14 amino acids. Germline-derived CDR1 and CDR2 are MNHEY and SVGAGI. The CDR3 here is CASRAGDPRNTIYF. The CDR3 DNA reads as TGTGCCAGCAGGGCAGGGGATCCAAGAAACACCATATATTTT.

The count of this clone is one. The chain links TRBV18 to TRBJ2-7, with D possibly TRBD1 on 8 matching bases. Deletions cut 3 bases from V and 6 bases from J, with 18 bases between. The CDR3 has 15 amino acids. The germline V gene has CDR1 KGHSH and CDR2 LQKENI. CDR3 amino acids: CASSPPGGQAGEQYF. The DNA of the CDR3 is TGTGCCAGCTCACCCCCGGGGGGACAGGCGGGCGAGCAGTACTTC.

This sequence joins TRBV9 and TRBJ2-7, with 11 bases fitting TRBD1. The CDR3 covers 16 residues. J lost 4 bases, V lost 4 bases, and 10 bases had no gene match. Per germline, CDR1 SGDLS and CDR2 YYNGEE. CDR3 loop: CASSPDLGTGGYEQYF. The CDR3 DNA reads TGTGCCAGCAGCCCTGATCTGGGGACAGGGGGTTACGAGCAGTACTTC.

This clone was picked up one time. This chain links TRBV6-6 with TRBJ2-5, with TRBD1 as a possible D gene (6 bases). The CDR3 spans 15 residues. Trimming shortened V by 1 base and J by 2 bases, and 11 bases separated the two germline ends. The germline CDR1 and CDR2 sequences are MNHNY and SVGAGI (reference sequence). The CDR3 DNA sequence: TGTGCCAGCAGTTACTTGGACAGAACACAAGAGACCCAGTACTTC. It specifies CASSYLDRTQETQYF.

The genes are TRBV21-1 and TRBJ2-3; the table assigns TRBD1, which was not confirmed against the DNA. TRBV21-1 is a recognized pseudogene. The CDR3 length is 16 residues. CDR3 in amino acids: CASSKSHPGARDTQYF. DNA of the CDR3: TGTGCCAGCAGCAAATCCCACCCAGGGGCGCGAGATACGCAGTATTTT.

This CDR3 reads CASSPGQRQETQYF. In nucleotides, the CDR3 is TGTGCCAGCAGCCCGGGACAGAGACAAGAGACCCAGTACTTC. V gene TRBV2 combines with J gene TRBJ2-5; 7 positions agree with TRBD1. This CDR3 is 14 amino acids long. CDR1 SNHLY and CDR2 FYNNEI come from the germline V gene. Germline trimming cut 6 bases from V and 2 bases from J; bases unmatched to any gene: 6.

The chain is built from TRBV14 and TRBJ2-1, with 10 nucleotides matching TRBD2. The CDR3 covers 18 residues. Germline CDR1 is SGHDN and CDR2 is FVKESK. The V gene end was trimmed by 4 bases and the J gene end by 4 bases; junction bases not matched to a gene: 13. Here the CDR3 reads CASSPRGSGGLIYNEQFF. DNA of the CDR3: TGTGCCAGCAGCCCCCGGGGTAGCGGGGGGCTCATTTACAATGAGCAGTTCTTC.

The gene calls are TRBV10-3 and TRBJ2-1; unclear D gene. CDR1 and CDR2 (germline): ENHRY, SYGVKD. V lost 4 bases, J lost 8 bases, and 6 bases lay in between. The length of the CDR3 is 11 residues. The CDR3 DNA follows: TGTGCCATCAGTGCGTCCGATGAGCAGTTCTTC. This codes for CAISASDEQFF.

This clone was detected a few times. J is TRBJ2-2 and V is TRBV20-1; 9 bases match TRBD1. Germline trimming cut 3 bases from V and 3 bases from J; bases unmatched to any gene: 8. Germline-derived CDR1 and CDR2 are DFQATT and SNEGSKA (reference sequence). This CDR3 is built from 16 residues. This CDR3 reads CSASIGQGLDTGELFF. The CDR3 region has the DNA TGCAGTGCTAGTATAGGACAGGGGTTGGACACCGGGGAGCTGTTTTTT.

The rearrangement links TRBV4-1 to TRBJ2-5; D is possibly TRBD2 (5 bases). V was trimmed by 7 bases and J by 2 bases, leaving 17 bases between them. Germline CDR1 MGHRA, CDR2 YSYEKL. The length of the CDR3 is 15 residues. The CDR3 reads CASNTPGKGQETQYF. CDR3 coding DNA: TGCGCCAGCAACACCCCGGGAAAGGGTCAAGAGACCCAGTACTTC.

The V gene is TRBV27, the J gene TRBJ1-1; 7 bases match TRBD1. The CDR3 consists of 14 residues. Per germline, CDR1 MNHEY and CDR2 SMNVEV (reference sequence). V trimming: 7 bases; J trimming: 1 base; junction bases outside the gene matches: 6. CDR3 sequence: CASIPGQPNTEAFF. The CDR3 region has the DNA TGTGCCAGCATTCCGGGACAGCCGAACACTGAAGCTTTCTTT.

V usage is TRBV7-2 and J usage is TRBJ2-3, with a tentative D call TRBD1 (5 bases). The germline V and J ends were trimmed by 7 bases and 2 bases, with 16 bases remaining between them. Germline CDR1 is SGHTA and CDR2 is FQGNSA. This CDR3 region has 15 residues. CDR3 sequence: CASKRSDTHTDTQYF. Here the CDR3 DNA reads TGTGCCAGCAAGAGATCGGACACACACACAGATACGCAGTATTTT.

The rearrangement joins TRBV19 to TRBJ2-1, with TRBD2 as a possible D gene (7 bases). V dropped 4 bases and J dropped 8 bases, with 21 bases sitting between them. The germline CDR1 and CDR2 sequences are LNHDA and SQIVND (reference sequence). The CDR3 loop spans 16 amino acids. The CDR3 protein is CASSTRLWGGLDEQFF. The DNA for the CDR3 is TGTGCCAGTAGTACCCGGCTGTGGGGGGGCCTGGATGAGCAGTTCTTC.

The V call is TRBV28, the J call TRBJ1-2; TRBD1 aligns across 9 bases. The V and J ends lost 3 bases and 6 bases, in that order; junction bases with no gene match: 8. CDR3 length equals 15 residues. CDR1 is MDHEN and CDR2 is SYDVKM in the germline V gene. The DNA for the CDR3 is TGTGCCAGCAGTTTGGGGGGACAGGGAAAGGATGGCTACACCTTC. Its translation is CASSLGGQGKDGYTF.

The CDR3, as DNA: TGCGCCAGCAGCCTGGGACTAGCGGGAGACGTGTGGGGCACAGATACGCAGTATTTT. Translated: CASSLGLAGDVWGTDTQYF. This sequence joins TRBV5-1 and TRBJ2-3; TRBD2 matches at 14 bases. V shed 4 bases, J shed 1 base, and the junction held 11 bases outside the gene matches. Germline V lookup: CDR1 SGHRS, CDR2 YFSETQ. The CDR3 length is 19 residues.

This clone was seen only once. The gene calls are TRBV20-1 and TRBJ1-6, with TRBD1 identical over 8 bases. This CDR3 spans 14 amino acids. Germline V gives CDR1 DFQATT, CDR2 SNEGSKA (reference sequence). The junction had 8 bases not matched to a gene; V was cut back by 3 bases and J by 10 bases. The CDR3 DNA sequence: TGCAGTGCTAGTACAGGCAGGGGGCGGTCACCCCTCCACTTT. Translation gives CSASTGRGRSPLHF.

The rearrangement links TRBV20-1 to TRBJ2-7, with 7 bases identical to TRBD1. J gave up 4 bases and V 3 bases, and 12 bases lay outside the gene matches. The CDR3 runs 15 residues. Germline CDR1 reads DFQATT; CDR2 reads SNEGSKA (reference sequence). CDR3 amino acids: CSASVPRGQWYEQYF. For the CDR3, the DNA is TGCAGTGCTAGTGTCCCCAGGGGACAGTGGTACGAGCAGTACTTC.

In this sample, this clone turned up a few times. The chain links TRBV10-3 to TRBJ2-7; TRBD1 matches 7 bases. This CDR3 comprises 14 residues. V was clipped by 3 bases and J by 2 bases; unmatched bases: 4. CDR1 and CDR2 (germline): ENHRY, SYGVKD. In DNA form, the CDR3 reads TGTGCCATCAGTGAAGGGACAGCTCCCTACGAGCAGTACTTC. Its translation is CAISEGTAPYEQYF.

V and J are TRBV28 and TRBJ2-7, with a possible D match to TRBD2 (6 bases). V gave up 3 bases and J gave up 9 bases, with 12 bases separating them. In germline, CDR1 is MDHEN, CDR2 SYDVKM. The CDR3 length is 12 residues. This CDR3 reads CASSFSAGPQYF. For the CDR3, the DNA is TGTGCCAGCAGTTTTTCCGCGGGACCGCAGTACTTC.

The rearrangement links TRBV6-5 to TRBJ1-1, with 10 bases identical to TRBD1. From germline, CDR1 is MNHEY and CDR2 SVGAGI. This CDR3 is 14 amino acids long. Trimming cost V 0 bases and J 7 bases; bases outside gene matches: 2. The CDR3 nucleotides are TGTGCCAGCAGTTACTCAGGGGACAGGGGTGAAGCTTTCTTT. It encodes CASSYSGDRGEAFF.

The chain employs TRBV6-5 and TRBJ1-4, with 9 nucleotides matching TRBD1. Looked up from germline, CDR1 is MNHEY and CDR2 is SVGAGI. CDR3 size: 14 residues. The ends lost 6 bases at V and 7 bases at J; junction bases unmatched: 6. The CDR3 DNA reads as TGTGCCAGCAGGGACGACAGGGGGACTGAAAAACTGTTTTTT. Amino acids: CASRDDRGTEKLFF.

J is TRBJ2-7 and V is TRBV19, with 9 bases matching TRBD1. Germline trimming cut 6 bases from V and 6 bases from J; bases unmatched to any gene: 6. The CDR3 length is 13 residues. Germline-derived CDR1 and CDR2 are LNHDA and SQIVND (reference sequence). CDR3 DNA sequence: TGTGCCAGTAGACGGACAGGGGCTTTCGAGCAGTACTTC. Its protein product is CASRRTGAFEQYF.

This clone appeared a few times. The chain couples TRBV5-4 to TRBJ1-6; 9 bases are a match to TRBD1. The CDR3 totals 15 residues. Germline-derived CDR1 and CDR2 are SGHNT and YYREEE (reference sequence). The V and J ends lost 1 base and 9 bases, in that order; junction bases with no gene match: 5. The CDR3 DNA reads as TGTGCCAGCAGCTTGAGGGGACAGGGATCTTCACCCCTCCACTTT. Translated: CASSLRGQGSSPLHF. The full variable domain, rest sourced from reference TRBV5-4 and TRBJ1-6, is ETGVTQSPTHLIKTRGQQVTLRCSSQSGHNTVSWYQQALGQGPQFIFQYYREEENGRGNFPPRFSGLQFPNYSSELNVNALELDDSALYLCASSLRGQGSSPLHFGNGTRLTVT.

Points on this clone: The identical CDR3 is also encoded by other nucleotide sequences in the sample. V and J are TRBV5-1 and TRBJ2-5; 9 bases fit TRBD1. Trimming took 3 bases from V and 2 from J; bases not matched to a gene: 2. This CDR3 comprises 14 residues. Germline-derived CDR1 and CDR2 are SGHRS and YFSETQ. CDR3 protein: CASSSGTGQETQYF. The CDR3 DNA reads as TGCGCCAGCAGCTCCGGGACAGGGCAAGAGACCCAGTACTTC.

The V and J genes are TRBV28 and TRBJ1-4; tentative D call: TRBD1 (6 bases). Germline CDR1 and CDR2: MDHEN and SYDVKM. The V and J ends lost 3 bases and 0 bases respectively, with 11 bases between them. The CDR3 loop spans 16 amino acids. The CDR3 loop reads CASSFRTAATNEKLFF. In nucleotides, the CDR3 is TGTGCCAGCAGTTTCCGGACAGCTGCAACTAATGAAAAACTGTTTTTT.

The rearrangement links TRBV19 to TRBJ2-1; TRBD2 aligns across 7 bases. V shed 3 bases and J 9 bases; nucleotides not matched to a gene: 2. Germline V lookup: CDR1 LNHDA, CDR2 SQIVND (reference sequence). CDR3 size: 12 residues. CDR3 DNA: TGTGCCAGTAGTATCTGGGGGGGTGAGCAGTTCTTC. Translation: CASSIWGGEQFF.